The next 10 T cell receptor beta chains were all read from a single sample in a study of regulatory T cells in long-lasting Graves disease. Libraries of TCR beta came from iRepertoire HTBI primers plus Arm-PCR of CDR3 regions. TCRdb re-called the multiplex PCR reads with MiXCR, one entry per CDR3 protein. This table has about 460,000 distinct CDR3 sequences, about 14% appearing once. Stated time point: newly diagnosed GD, antithyroid drugs for less than 3 months. The TCR library was prepared using RNA isolated from PBMCs. This sample was also put to use in a study of T cells in Graves' hyperthyroidism and ophthalmopathy.

Sequenced material: peripheral blood mononuclear cells (PBMCs), taken at new diagnosis, from a patient treated with antithyroid drugs. Receptors were obtained from a woman between 45 and 60 years old with Graves disease.

This clonotype was picked up many times. The gene calls are TRBV29-1 and TRBJ2-7, with 15 bases matching TRBD2. The V and J ends lost 3 bases and 3 bases, in that order; junction bases with no gene match: 3. The CDR3 is 15 residues long. Germline V lookup: CDR1 SQVTM, CDR2 ANQGSEA. The CDR3 loop is CSVDRGLAGGYEQYF. In nucleotides, the CDR3 is TGCAGCGTTGACAGGGGACTAGCGGGAGGCTACGAGCAGTACTTC.

This clonotype was counted at least ten times. This chain connects TRBV11-2 to TRBJ2-5, with 8 bases matching TRBD1. The V and J ends lost 3 bases and 5 bases, in that order; junction bases with no gene match: 8. Germline V gene sequence: CDR1 SGHAT, CDR2 FQNNGV. The CDR3 sequence is 15 residues long. DNA for the CDR3: TGTGCCAGCAGCTTTAGAGGCAGGGGGCAGGAGACCCAGTACTTC. Protein product: CASSFRGRGQETQYF.

This clonotype has at least ten counts. The chain couples TRBV2 to TRBJ2-2; 8 nucleotides match TRBD1. CDR3 length equals 14 residues. From germline, CDR1 is SNHLY and CDR2 FYNNEI. With 6 bases clipped from V and 2 bases from J, the junction kept 2 bases outside the gene matches. In DNA form, the CDR3 reads TGTGCCAGCAGGGGACAGGTTAACACCGGGGAGCTGTTTTTT. Protein product: CASRGQVNTGELFF.

This clonotype was seen a few times. V is TRBV12-3 or TRBV12-4 and J is TRBJ2-3, with 7 bases that match TRBD2. This CDR3 spans 17 amino acids. V lost 4 bases, J lost 1 base, and 11 bases stayed unmatched. The CDR3: CASSSFREVSGTDTQYF. CDR3 DNA sequence: TGTGCCAGCAGTTCATTCCGGGAGGTCAGTGGCACAGATACGCAGTATTTT.

In regard to this clonotype: A much larger clone sits a single nucleotide away, making a read error possible. This chain connects TRBV6-1 to TRBJ2-7; either TRBD1 or TRBD2 may supply D (5 bases each). The germline V and J ends were trimmed by 8 bases and 4 bases, with 15 bases remaining between them. Germline CDR1 reads MNHNS; CDR2 reads SASEGT. The CDR3 extends over 13 amino acids. The CDR3 protein is CASDRGTDYEQYF. In nucleotides, the CDR3 is TGTGCCAGCGACCGAGGGACGGATTACGAGCAGTACTTC.

V is TRBV20-1 and J is TRBJ2-7, with D perhaps assigned TRBD1 or TRBD2 (9 bases each). Trimming removed 6 bases from V and 3 bases from J, with 21 bases in between. CDR3 length: 15 residues. Germline V gene data show CDR1 as DFQATT and CDR2 as SNEGSKA (reference sequence). CDR3 sequence: CSAILAGQGFYEQYF. DNA of the CDR3: TGCAGTGCCATTCTAGCGGGACAGGGATTCTACGAGCAGTACTTC.

This clonotype was detected ten times or more. The CDR3 nucleotides read TGTGCCAGCATTGGAGGGGGGACAGCGAACACCGGGGAGCTGTTTTTT. Protein product: CASIGGGTANTGELFF. The V call is TRBV11-2, the J call TRBJ2-2; tentatively, D is TRBD1 (7 bases). Germline V gives CDR1 SGHAT, CDR2 FQNNGV. This CDR3 region has 16 residues. Trimming shortened V by 7 bases and J by 0 bases, and 15 bases separated the two germline ends.

This clonotype has a count of ten or more. The chain joins TRBV5-1 to TRBJ2-7; 8 bases agree with TRBD1. Per the germline V gene, CDR1 is SGHRS and CDR2 is YFSETQ. This CDR3 contains 14 residues. Trimming at V came to 4 bases and at J to 4 bases, leaving 7 bases not matched to a gene. The CDR3 here is CASSEGQGMYEQYF. The DNA of the CDR3 is TGCGCCAGCAGCGAAGGACAGGGAATGTACGAGCAGTACTTC.

This clonotype has more than one count but fewer than ten. The rearrangement uses TRBV10-3 and TRBJ1-6; no firm D call. The V end was cut by 3 bases, the J end by 4 bases, with 16 bases between. This CDR3 region has 17 residues. Germline V gives CDR1 ENHRY, CDR2 SYGVKD. For the CDR3, the DNA is TGTGCCATCAGTGATACCGGCATTTCAGAGTATAATTCACCCCTCCACTTT. Protein sequence: CAISDTGISEYNSPLHF.

This clonotype was seen ten or more times. The chain combines TRBV29-1 with TRBJ1-1, with a weak D call TRBD1 (5 bases). Germline assignment: CDR1 SQVTM and CDR2 ANQGSEA. V was trimmed by 6 bases and J by 1 base, leaving 18 bases between them. The CDR3 spans 15 residues. CDR3 nucleotide sequence: TGCAGCGTCCAAGGGGAGTTCGGGGGGAACACTGAAGCTTTCTTT. Translating it yields CSVQGEFGGNTEAFF.